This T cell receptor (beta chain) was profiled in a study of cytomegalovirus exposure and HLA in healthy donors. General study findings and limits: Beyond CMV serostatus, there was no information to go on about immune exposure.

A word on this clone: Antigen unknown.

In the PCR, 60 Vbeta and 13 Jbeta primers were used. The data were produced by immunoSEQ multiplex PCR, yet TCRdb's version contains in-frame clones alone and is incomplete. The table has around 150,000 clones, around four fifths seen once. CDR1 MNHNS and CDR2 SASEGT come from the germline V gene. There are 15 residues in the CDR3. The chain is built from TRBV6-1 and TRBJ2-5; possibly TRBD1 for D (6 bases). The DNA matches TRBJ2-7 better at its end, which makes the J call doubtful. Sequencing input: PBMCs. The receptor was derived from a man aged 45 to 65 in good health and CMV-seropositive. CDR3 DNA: TGTGCCAGCAGTGATCCAGGGGTCAGCGTCTACGAGCAGTACTTC. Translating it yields CASSDPGVSVYEQYF.